This T cell receptor (beta chain) was profiled in a study of response to subunit inactivated influenza vaccine. The study's findings and limits: Only a handful of new T cells, the authors suggested, are recruited with each seasonal influenza vaccination.

TCRdb ran MiXCR on the RT-PCR reads and lists one entry per CDR3 protein. The sample holds about half a million distinct CDR3 sequences, approximately 10% seen once. The CDR3 covers 15 residues. Germline V CDR1 and CDR2: ENHRY, SYGVKD. Trimming left V 4 bases short and J 3 bases short, with 10 bases between. To note about this clonotype: Its target is not known.

Material: PBMCs from blood, obtained roughly 47 days after vaccination. The chain carries TRBV10-3 and TRBJ2-6, with a possible D match to TRBD2 (6 bases). The source is a man aged 45-65 years who received an inactivated influenza vaccine. The CDR3 bases are TGTGCCATCAGTGGACCGGGAGTTGGGGCCAACGTCCTGACTTTC. Translating gives CAISGPGVGANVLTF.